This T cell receptor beta chain came from a study of blood T cell repertoires in COVID-19 (dated by TCRdb to the early 2020s). For the study in its entirety: Samples covering the acute and convalescent phases of COVID-19 were provided by collaborators in the United States, Italy and Spain. The material from the prospective study consisted of cDNA or gDNA derived from T cells, B-cell-depleted T cells, or PBMCs. A de-identified subject ID, COVID-19 status, age in years and sex were almost always included in the sample metadata. The repertoires were made available in a free public database intended to serve as a resource for research on the immune response to SARS-CoV-2. The dataset comprised deeply sampled blood TCRbeta repertoires from subjects exposed to, actively infected with, or recovered from COVID-19. Where available, HLA class I and class II types were taken from metadata supplied by the sample provider and were not determined by assay-based typing. The samples were drawn from the first 160 participants of the ongoing ImmuneRACE study and from 950 to 1,500 subjects provided by 6 global collaborators. Results and caveats for the whole study, not just this receptor: How much clinical and demographic metadata was included differed by source and by participant, and the metadata was provided uncurated.

The collaborating institutions used their own protocols to collect whole blood in K2EDTA tubes. For TCRbeta analysis, collaborator samples were shipped as frozen whole blood, as isolated PBMCs, or as DNA extracted from either sample type. Taken from the germline V gene (reference sequence), the CDR1 and CDR2 loops are LGHDT and YNNKEL. The V end gives up 1 base and the J end 11 bases, leaving 10 bases in the junction not matched to a gene. Inclusive of the bounding cysteine and phenylalanine, the CDR3 is 15 residues long. Only the CDR3 DNA is retained, 45 bases long and in frame from the first base. TCRbeta CDR3 regions were amplified from genomic DNA using the immunoSEQ Assay, a bias-controlled multiplex PCR. Turning to the authors' computational methods: Within the assay, amplification of reference gene primers was used to estimate how many nucleated cells each sample contained. Sequence reads were collapsed and filtered to measure the absolute abundance of every unique TCRbeta CDR3 rearrangement. Productive Simpson clonality was computed per sample as the square root of Simpson's diversity index over productive rearrangements. TCRdb stores this immuneACCESS table with in-frame sequences only. Part of the clones is absent; in the studies checked, under half of the shortfall reflects unresolved V genes, and no reason is known for the rest. Clone size and the V and J calls come from that table; the DNA yielded D and trimming. The sample profile shows about 59,000 clones; over 75% of them were found once. The leading ten clones occupy roughly 5% of the sample.

With respect to this clone: Its antigen is not yet known. The input lacks base qualities; no much larger clone sits a single base away.

This sequence uses TRBV3-1 (or the pseudogene TRBV3-2) and TRBJ1-1; 10 bases in between match TRBD1. The sequencing input was peripheral blood. This sequence was found in a man aged 80 or over in a cohort sampled during active COVID-19. The CDR3 reads CASSQGPTGGAGAFF. The nucleotide sequence is given as TGTGCCAGCAGCCAAGGTCCGACAGGGGGCGCTGGGGCTTTCTTT.